Each of the 30 T cell receptor beta chains below was sequenced from the same sample in a study of blood T cell repertoires in COVID-19. Sequenced by immunoSEQ multiplex PCR; TCRdb stores in-frame clones only, minus some. Among just over 50,000 clones listed, approximately 84% were seen once. Sequencing was carried out using peripheral blood. The receptors originated from a man aged 70-80 years with acute or convalescent COVID-19.

The rearrangement uses TRBV5-5 and TRBJ2-1; D ambiguous. V lost 0 bases, J lost 0 bases, and 7 bases lay in between. The CDR3 spans 15 residues. In germline, CDR1 is SGHKS, CDR2 YYEKEE (reference sequence). The CDR3, as DNA: TGTGCCAGCAGCTTGGCGGCTAGCTCCTACAATGAGCAGTTCTTC. Amino acid sequence: CASSLAASSYNEQFF.

The gene calls are TRBV27 and TRBJ1-2, with D tentatively TRBD1 (6 bases). The CDR3 spans 17 residues. The germline V and J ends were trimmed by 0 bases and 4 bases, with 18 bases remaining between them. The V gene's germline CDR1 is MNHEY and CDR2 SMNVEV (reference sequence). This chain's CDR3 is CASSLSAGARLAYGYTF. CDR3 nucleotide sequence: TGTGCCAGCAGTTTATCGGCAGGGGCGAGACTCGCCTATGGCTACACCTTC.

V gene TRBV10-3 combines with J gene TRBJ1-4; TRBD1 aligns across 7 bases. Germline values: CDR1 ENHRY, CDR2 SYGVKD. Trimming took 6 bases from V and 4 from J; bases not matched to a gene: 5. The CDR3 has 14 amino acids. CDR3 region: CAIRKGDSNEKLFF. CDR3 DNA sequence: TGTGCCATCAGAAAGGGGGACAGTAATGAAAAACTGTTTTTT.

The rearrangement uses TRBV5-8 and TRBJ2-1; the D gene is possibly TRBD2 (6 bases). The CDR3 sequence is 14 residues long. The germline gives CDR1 SGHTS, CDR2 YDEGEE. V lost 1 base, J lost 5 bases, and 10 bases lay in between. The CDR3 nucleotides read TGTGCCAGCAGCTTGAGGGCTAGCGACAATGAGCAGTTCTTC. Translating it yields CASSLRASDNEQFF. The variable domain in full, completed from reference TRBV5-8 and TRBJ2-1, reads EAGVTQSPTHLIKTRGQQATLRCSPISGHTSVYWYQQALGLGLQFLLWYDEGEERNRGNFPPRFSGRQFPNYSSELNVNALELEDSALYLCASSLRASDNEQFFGPGTRLTVL.

The J gene is TRBJ1-2, the V gene TRBV6-2 or TRBV6-3; no clear D gene. This CDR3 spans 14 amino acids. CDR1 and CDR2 (germline): MNHEY, SVGEGT. Trimming removed 5 bases at V and 6 bases at J, with 16 bases between. The CDR3 spells CASSITPQAHGYTF. The CDR3 nucleotides read TGTGCCAGCAGTATAACGCCCCAGGCGCATGGCTACACCTTC.

The V and J genes are TRBV5-8 and TRBJ2-5; weak D call: TRBD1 (6 bases). In germline, CDR1 is SGHTS, CDR2 YDEGEE. Trimming removed 0 bases at V and 8 bases at J, with 11 bases between. The CDR3 is made up of 13 amino acids. CDR3 DNA sequence: TGTGCCAGCAGCTTGGGGGGACAAAGAACCCAGTACTTC. It translates to CASSLGGQRTQYF.

This chain joins TRBV11-3 and TRBJ2-2, with no clear D. V was shortened by 5 bases and J by 5 bases, with 9 bases between the two germline ends. Germline V CDR1 and CDR2: SGHNT, YENEEA. CDR3 length equals 13 residues. The CDR3 coding sequence is TGTGCCAGCAGCCCCGGAGCTACCGGGGAGCTGTTTTTT. Its protein product is CASSPGATGELFF.

The chain has TRBV28 and TRBJ1-3; no clear D. V shed 3 bases and J shed 0 bases, with 3 bases lying between them. Germline CDR1 is MDHEN and CDR2 is SYDVKM. The CDR3 runs to 13 residues. The CDR3 spells CASSFSSGNTIYF. The DNA for the CDR3 is TGTGCCAGCAGTTTCAGCTCTGGAAACACCATATATTTT.

The chain joins TRBV28 to TRBJ1-2, with TRBD1 matching over 8 bases. Looked up from germline, CDR1 is MDHEN and CDR2 is SYDVKM. The CDR3 has 14 amino acids. The V and J ends lost 7 bases and 8 bases, in that order; junction bases with no gene match: 12. The CDR3 reads CASTQNRGSWGYTF. The CDR3 DNA reads TGTGCCAGCACTCAGAACAGGGGGAGCTGGGGCTACACCTTC.

The chain is built from TRBV7-6 and TRBJ1-4; D unclear. Germline V gives CDR1 SGHVS, CDR2 FNYEAQ. V was cut by 4 bases and J by 0 bases, with 9 bases left in between. The CDR3 is made up of 15 amino acids. The CDR3 DNA follows: TGTGCCAGCAGCTCCGAGGGTGCAACTAATGAAAAACTGTTTTTT. This sequence encodes CASSSEGATNEKLFF.

The chain uses TRBV7-2 and TRBJ2-1, with 11 bases that match TRBD2. The length of the CDR3 is 15 residues. The trim removed 5 bases at V and 4 bases at J, leaving 4 bases unmatched. Germline assignment: CDR1 SGHTA and CDR2 FQGNSA. CDR3 loop: CASSPRTSGYNEQFF. In DNA, the CDR3 is TGTGCCAGCAGCCCCAGGACTAGCGGGTACAATGAGCAGTTCTTC.

Points on this clone: The junction does not match germline at one end; this may be a read error. The chain uses TRBV4-2 and TRBJ2-5; maybe TRBD1 (5 bases). This CDR3 comprises 13 residues. CDR1 is LGHNA, CDR2 YNFKEQ, per germline. The CDR3 sequence: CASSQLNRQPSDF. The CDR3 DNA reads TGTGCCAGCAGCCAGCTTAACAGGCAACCCTCGGACTTC.

The gene calls are TRBV4-1 and TRBJ1-4; unclear D gene. Germline V gene data show CDR1 as MGHRA and CDR2 as YSYEKL. The CDR3 loop spans 15 amino acids. V was pared by 0 bases and J by 4 bases, with 9 bases between. This CDR3 is CASSQDPGFNEKLFF. The DNA for the CDR3 is TGCGCCAGCAGCCAAGATCCGGGGTTTAATGAAAAACTGTTTTTT.

V is TRBV6-5 and J is TRBJ2-4; 9 bases agree with TRBD1. Per the germline V gene, CDR1 is MNHEY and CDR2 is SVGAGI. This CDR3 comprises 14 residues. Unmatched junction bases numbered 4, after V lost 6 bases and J lost 4 bases. The DNA of the CDR3 is TGTGCCAGCAGCGTCGGGACAGGGAAAAACATTCAGTACTTC. Protein sequence: CASSVGTGKNIQYF.

V gene TRBV19 combines with J gene TRBJ2-3; 11 bases line up with TRBD2. Trimming removed 5 bases from V and 7 bases from J; junction bases left unmatched: 11. This CDR3 spans 16 amino acids. Germline V gene lookup returns CDR1 LNHDA and CDR2 SQIVND (reference sequence). CDR3 bases: TGTGCCAGTAGTCCCGGACTAGCGGGCGCGGGTAATACGCAGTATTTT. Protein product: CASSPGLAGAGNTQYF.

The gene calls are TRBV4-3 and TRBJ1-2, with D hard to call. The CDR3 totals 15 residues. Germline values: CDR1 LGHNA, CDR2 YSLEER. Trimming shortened V by 0 bases and J by 3 bases, and 11 bases separated the two germline ends. The CDR3 DNA follows: TGCGCCAGCAGCCAAGATAGAACGGAGTACTATGGCTACACCTTC. Encoded protein: CASSQDRTEYYGYTF.

The genes are TRBV7-2 and TRBJ2-7, with 8 bases matching TRBD1. The CDR3 length is 15 residues. Germline assignment: CDR1 SGHTA and CDR2 FQGNSA. V lost 1 base and J lost 6; bases outside the gene matches: 8. As DNA, the CDR3 is TGTGCCAGCAGCTTAGAAAGGGCAGGGGGCATCGAGCAGTACTTC. Translation gives CASSLERAGGIEQYF.

The rearrangement links TRBV2 to TRBJ2-3, with 8 positions matching TRBD1. This CDR3 has 12 residues. Germline CDR1 SNHLY, CDR2 FYNNEI. The V segment lost 10 bases and the J segment 3 bases; nucleotides outside the gene matches: 3. The CDR3 loop is CATRQGTDTQYF. The CDR3 DNA is TGTGCCACCAGACAGGGGACAGATACGCAGTATTTT.

Here the CDR3 DNA reads TGCGCCAGCAGCCAAGGGACAGAGGGAACTGAAGCTTTCTTT. This gives the protein CASSQGTEGTEAFF. This chain joins TRBV5-1 and TRBJ1-1; 7 nucleotides match TRBD1. The V and J ends lost 4 bases and 5 bases, in that order; junction bases with no gene match: 8. Germline V gene data show CDR1 as SGHRS and CDR2 as YFSETQ. This CDR3 is 14 amino acids long.

V is TRBV7-6 and J is TRBJ2-3; D perhaps matches TRBD1 (6 bases). This CDR3 has 14 residues. The germline gives CDR1 SGHVS, CDR2 FNYEAQ. The ends were cut back, 5 bases at V and 6 bases at J, with 15 bases in the middle. As DNA, the CDR3 is TGTGCCAGCAGCAAAACAGGGTACGGGGATACGCAGTATTTT. Translated, it gives CASSKTGYGDTQYF.

This rearrangement joins TRBV6-6 to TRBJ2-2, with 10 positions matching TRBD2. J gave up 2 bases and V 5 bases, and 8 bases lay outside the gene matches. The CDR3 spans 17 residues. In germline, CDR1 is MNHNY, CDR2 SVGAGI (reference sequence). In nucleotides, the CDR3 is TGTGCCAGCAGTCGTCCTAGCGGGGGTGGTAACACCGGGGAGCTGTTTTTT. Its protein is CASSRPSGGGNTGELFF.

This rearrangement joins TRBV6-5 to TRBJ1-6; no firm D call. This CDR3 has 14 amino acids. Trimming stripped 7 bases from V and 7 bases from J, with 14 bases between. Germline V gene sequence: CDR1 MNHEY, CDR2 SVGAGI. The CDR3, as DNA: TGTGCCAGCAACGGAGGGATGTTAAATTCACCCCTCCACTTT. It codes for CASNGGMLNSPLHF.

This sequence joins TRBV4-1 and TRBJ2-1; TRBD2 is a possible D gene (6 bases). V was cut by 8 bases and J by 6 bases, with 11 bases left in between. From germline, CDR1 is MGHRA and CDR2 YSYEKL. This CDR3 is built from 12 residues. The CDR3 reads CASRDSPNEQFF. As DNA, the CDR3 is TGCGCCAGCCGGGACTCCCCCAATGAGCAGTTCTTC.

This clone was counted only a few times. The rearrangement uses TRBV5-1 and TRBJ1-5, with 8 positions matching TRBD1. V trimming: 5 bases; J trimming: 3 bases; junction bases outside the gene matches: 7. The CDR3 extends over 15 amino acids. Germline values: CDR1 SGHRS, CDR2 YFSETQ. This CDR3 is CASSISRGPNQPQHF. The CDR3, as DNA: TGCGCCAGCAGTATCAGCAGGGGGCCCAATCAGCCCCAGCATTTT.

The chain links TRBV19 to TRBJ2-5; 8 bases match TRBD1. The germline V gene encodes CDR1 LNHDA and CDR2 SQIVND (reference sequence). The ends lost 4 bases at V and 5 bases at J; junction bases unmatched: 9. The CDR3 spans 15 residues. The CDR3 protein is CASSKTGGVGETQYF. CDR3 coding DNA: TGTGCCAGTAGTAAAACAGGGGGTGTAGGGGAGACCCAGTACTTC.

This clone appeared once. The chain combines TRBV30 with TRBJ2-7; 8 bases fit TRBD1. Germline V lookup: CDR1 GTSNPN, CDR2 SVGIG (reference sequence). The CDR3 has 13 amino acids. The CDR3 reads CATTGDRTYEQYF. As DNA, the CDR3 is TGTGCTACCACCGGGGACAGGACCTACGAGCAGTACTTC.

The V and J genes are TRBV5-1 and TRBJ1-5, with no clear D. The length of the CDR3 is 15 residues. Germline assignment: CDR1 SGHRS and CDR2 YFSETQ. Deletions cut 0 bases from V and 2 bases from J, with 9 bases between. CDR3 residues: CASSLGYGGNQPQHF. As DNA, the CDR3 is TGCGCCAGCAGCTTGGGGTACGGGGGCAATCAGCCCCAGCATTTT. Using reference TRBV5-1 and TRBJ1-5 for the parts outside the CDR3, the full variable domain is KAGVTQTPRYLIKTRGQQVTLSCSPISGHRSVSWYQQTPGQGLQFLFEYFSETQRNKGNFPGRFSGRQFSNSRSEMNVSTLELGDSALYLCASSLGYGGNQPQHFGDGTRLSIL.

The chain links TRBV6-6 to TRBJ2-7; TRBD2 agrees at 12 bases. V was clipped by 2 bases and J by 5 bases; unmatched bases: 7. CDR3 length: 16 residues. Germline values: CDR1 MNHNY, CDR2 SVGAGI (reference sequence). CDR3 nucleotides: TGTGCCAGCAGTTACCCACTAGCGGGGGGCAAGGACGAGCAGTACGTC. Residues: CASSYPLAGGKDEQYV.

The rearrangement uses TRBV2 and TRBJ2-3, with TRBD1 matching 7 bases. The CDR3 runs to 12 residues. Germline values: CDR1 SNHLY, CDR2 FYNNEI. The ends lost 0 bases at V and 9 bases at J; junction bases unmatched: 0. The CDR3 DNA sequence: TGTGCCAGCAGTGAAGCCAGGGGGACGCAGTATTTT. This gives the protein CASSEARGTQYF.

V and J are TRBV19 and TRBJ2-1; tentatively, D is TRBD2 (6 bases). V dropped 8 bases and J dropped 2 bases, with 10 bases sitting between them. Per germline, CDR1 LNHDA and CDR2 SQIVND (reference sequence). The CDR3 is 13 residues long. As DNA, the CDR3 is TGTGCCAGTGCGGGGCTAGCCTACAATGAGCAGTTCTTC. Amino acid sequence: CASAGLAYNEQFF.